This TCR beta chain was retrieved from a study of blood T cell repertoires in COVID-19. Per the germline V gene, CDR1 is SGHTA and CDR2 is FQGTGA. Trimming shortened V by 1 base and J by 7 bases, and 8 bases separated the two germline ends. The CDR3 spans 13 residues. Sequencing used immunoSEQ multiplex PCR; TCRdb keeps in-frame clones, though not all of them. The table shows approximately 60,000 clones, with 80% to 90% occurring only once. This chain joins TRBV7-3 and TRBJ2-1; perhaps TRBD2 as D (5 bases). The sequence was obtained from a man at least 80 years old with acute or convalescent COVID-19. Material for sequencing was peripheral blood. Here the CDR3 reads CASSLIPGNEQFF. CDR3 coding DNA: TGTGCCAGCAGCTTAATACCGGGGAATGAGCAGTTCTTC.